A selection of T cell receptor beta chains follows, all from one sample in a study of lymphopenia after photon versus proton radiotherapy. TCRdb's copy holds only in-frame clones and misses some; the assay was immunoSEQ multiplex PCR. The sample includes roughly 45,000 clones, roughly 87% of them seen just once. Here the sequenced sample was peripheral blood, taken from a patient treated with photon-based radiotherapy. These receptors were collected from a man aged 40-49 years with gastric cancer. CDR3s include the opening cysteine and the closing phenylalanine or tryptophan. The order of the fields is J gene, V gene, D gene, clone size, CDR3 protein, CDR3 DNA. A D gene is named only where the DNA matches it firmly. Clone size, where shown, is once, few, many, or a class for clones that have expanded.

J gene: TRBJ2-2
V gene: TRBV5-1
D gene: TRBD2
clone size: -
CDR3 protein: CASSLTVAGDTGELFF
CDR3 DNA: TGCGCCAGCAGCTTGACAGTAGCGGGGGACACCGGGGAGCTGTTTTTT

J gene: TRBJ1-1
V gene: TRBV30
D gene: -
clone size: -
CDR3 protein: CAWSPGKAEAFF
CDR3 DNA: TGTGCCTGGAGCCCAGGGAAGGCTGAAGCTTTCTTT

J gene: TRBJ2-7
V gene: TRBV9
D gene: -
clone size: -
CDR3 protein: CASSVGLGGYEQYF
CDR3 DNA: TGTGCCAGCAGCGTAGGGTTAGGGGGCTACGAGCAGTACTTC

J gene: TRBJ1-1
V gene: TRBV5-1
D gene: TRBD1
clone size: -
CDR3 protein: CASSWGTGLNTEAFF
CDR3 DNA: TGCGCCAGCAGCTGGGGGACAGGCCTGAACACTGAAGCTTTCTTT

J gene: TRBJ1-1
V gene: TRBV30
D gene: -
clone size: -
CDR3 protein: CASTGSGDTEAFF
CDR3 DNA: TGTGCCAGTACAGGGTCAGGGGACACTGAAGCTTTCTTT

J gene: TRBJ2-7
V gene: TRBV2
D gene: TRBD1
clone size: -
CDR3 protein: CASSKITSGTGGYEQYF
CDR3 DNA: TGTGCCAGCAGTAAAATTACGTCCGGGACAGGGGGATACGAGCAGTACTTC

J gene: TRBJ1-4
V gene: TRBV5-1
D gene: -
clone size: -
CDR3 protein: CASSPSPGVVNEKLFF
CDR3 DNA: TGCGCCAGCAGCCCTAGCCCAGGGGTGGTTAATGAAAAACTGTTTTTT

J gene: TRBJ1-3
V gene: TRBV30
D gene: -
clone size: -
CDR3 protein: CAWSPGASGNTIYF
CDR3 DNA: TGTGCCTGGAGTCCAGGGGCCTCTGGAAACACCATATATTTT

J gene: TRBJ1-3
V gene: TRBV13
D gene: -
clone size: once
CDR3 protein: CASSLVGDGVDTIYF
CDR3 DNA: TGTGCCAGCAGCTTGGTGGGGGATGGGGTTGACACCATATATTTT

J gene: TRBJ2-3
V gene: TRBV2
D gene: -
clone size: -
CDR3 protein: CASSGTASTDTQYF
CDR3 DNA: TGTGCCAGCAGCGGGACGGCTAGCACAGATACGCAGTATTTT

J gene: TRBJ2-1
V gene: TRBV7-3
D gene: -
clone size: -
CDR3 protein: CASSLSGANEQFF
CDR3 DNA: TGTGCCAGCAGCTTATCGGGGGCTAATGAGCAGTTCTTC

J gene: TRBJ2-3
V gene: TRBV5-1
D gene: TRBD1
clone size: -
CDR3 protein: CASSLGQGAADTQYF
CDR3 DNA: TGCGCCAGCAGCTTGGGACAGGGGGCGGCAGATACGCAGTATTTT

J gene: TRBJ2-5
V gene: TRBV15
D gene: TRBD1
clone size: -
CDR3 protein: CATRGTGQETQYF
CDR3 DNA: TGTGCCACCCGAGGGACAGGACAAGAGACCCAGTACTTC

J gene: TRBJ1-1
V gene: TRBV2
D gene: TRBD1
clone size: once
CDR3 protein: CASSAKDRGLNTEAFF
CDR3 DNA: TGTGCCAGCAGTGCAAAGGACAGGGGTTTGAACACTGAAGCTTTCTTT

J gene: TRBJ1-3
V gene: TRBV7-9
D gene: -
clone size: -
CDR3 protein: CASSSRTGNTIYF
CDR3 DNA: TGTGCCAGCAGCTCGAGGACTGGAAACACCATATATTTT

J gene: TRBJ2-1
V gene: TRBV30
D gene: TRBD1
clone size: -
CDR3 protein: CAWSGDRGPGGEQFF
CDR3 DNA: TGTGCCTGGAGTGGAGACAGGGGGCCAGGGGGTGAGCAGTTCTTC

J gene: TRBJ2-3
V gene: TRBV5-1
D gene: -
clone size: -
CDR3 protein: CASSLAGAGGDTQYF
CDR3 DNA: TGCGCCAGCAGCTTGGCGGGGGCCGGGGGAGATACGCAGTATTTT

J gene: TRBJ1-1
V gene: TRBV19
D gene: TRBD1
clone size: -
CDR3 protein: CASSTPGQISEAFF
CDR3 DNA: TGTGCCAGTAGTACCCCGGGACAGATCTCTGAAGCTTTCTTT

J gene: TRBJ1-5
V gene: TRBV19
D gene: -
clone size: -
CDR3 protein: CASSTRLDQPQHF
CDR3 DNA: TGTGCCAGTAGTACCAGGTTAGATCAGCCCCAGCATTTT

J gene: TRBJ2-7
V gene: TRBV29-1
D gene: -
clone size: -
CDR3 protein: CSVGADSYEQYF
CDR3 DNA: TGCAGCGTTGGGGCCGACTCCTACGAGCAGTACTTC

J gene: TRBJ2-7
V gene: TRBV6-5
D gene: TRBD2
clone size: -
CDR3 protein: CASSGGLSYEQYF
CDR3 DNA: TGTGCCAGCAGTGGGGGACTATCCTACGAGCAGTACTTC

J gene: TRBJ2-5
V gene: TRBV7-9
D gene: -
clone size: few
CDR3 protein: CASSLIGETQYF
CDR3 DNA: TGTGCCAGCAGCCTCATAGGAGAGACCCAGTACTTC

J gene: TRBJ2-6
V gene: TRBV19
D gene: -
clone size: -
CDR3 protein: CASSITRVANVLTF
CDR3 DNA: TGTGCCAGTAGTATAACGAGGGTCGCCAACGTCCTGACTTTC

J gene: TRBJ2-7
V gene: TRBV11-2
D gene: -
clone size: -
CDR3 protein: CASSLGSGEQYF
CDR3 DNA: TGTGCCAGCAGCTTAGGCTCTGGAGAGCAGTACTTC

J gene: TRBJ1-1
V gene: TRBV19
D gene: TRBD1
clone size: once
CDR3 protein: CASSAQGALTEAFF
CDR3 DNA: TGTGCCAGTAGCGCCCAGGGGGCGCTCACTGAAGCTTTCTTT

J gene: TRBJ2-7
V gene: TRBV10-3
D gene: TRBD2
clone size: -
CDR3 protein: CAIRSGGDTYEQYF
CDR3 DNA: TGTGCCATCAGGAGCGGGGGGGACACCTACGAGCAGTACTTC

J gene: TRBJ1-2
V gene: TRBV14
D gene: -
clone size: -
CDR3 protein: CASSQAIKGSFNYGYTF
CDR3 DNA: TGTGCCAGCAGCCAAGCTATTAAGGGCAGCTTCAACTATGGCTACACCTTC

J gene: TRBJ2-1
V gene: TRBV11-1
D gene: TRBD2
clone size: once
CDR3 protein: CASSLRRGTSGEQFF
CDR3 DNA: TGTGCCAGCAGCTTGCGGAGAGGGACTAGCGGCGAGCAGTTCTTC

J gene: TRBJ1-5
V gene: TRBV19
D gene: -
clone size: -
CDR3 protein: CASRIDRNQPQHF
CDR3 DNA: TGTGCCAGTAGGATCGACAGGAACCAGCCCCAGCATTTT

J gene: TRBJ2-1
V gene: TRBV7-3
D gene: -
clone size: few
CDR3 protein: CASSLTSSKGLNEQFF
CDR3 DNA: TGTGCCAGCAGCTTAACCTCGTCGAAAGGCCTCAATGAGCAGTTCTTC

J gene: TRBJ1-2
V gene: TRBV27
D gene: TRBD1
clone size: few
CDR3 protein: CASSSPGTGYGYTF
CDR3 DNA: TGTGCCAGCAGTTCCCCCGGGACAGGCTATGGCTACACCTTC

J gene: TRBJ2-7
V gene: TRBV5-4
D gene: -
clone size: once
CDR3 protein: CASSLVGSHEQYF
CDR3 DNA: TGTGCCAGCAGCTTGGTTGGATCCCACGAGCAGTACTTC

J gene: TRBJ2-3
V gene: TRBV30
D gene: -
clone size: -
CDR3 protein: CAWRRSGEKQYF
CDR3 DNA: TGTGCCTGGAGGCGAAGTGGAGAGAAGCAGTATTTT